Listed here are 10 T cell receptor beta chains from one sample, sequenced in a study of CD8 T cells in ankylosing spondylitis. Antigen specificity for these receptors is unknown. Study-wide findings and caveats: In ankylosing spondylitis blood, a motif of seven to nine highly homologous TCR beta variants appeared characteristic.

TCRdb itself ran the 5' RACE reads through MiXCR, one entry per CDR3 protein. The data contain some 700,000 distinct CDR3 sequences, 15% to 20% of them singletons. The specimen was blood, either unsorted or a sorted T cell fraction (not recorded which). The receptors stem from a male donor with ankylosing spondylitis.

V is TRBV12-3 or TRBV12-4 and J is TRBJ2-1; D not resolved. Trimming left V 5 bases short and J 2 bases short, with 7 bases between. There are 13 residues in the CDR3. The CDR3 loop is CASSRITYNEQFF. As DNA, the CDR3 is TGTGCCAGCAGTAGAATAACCTACAATGAGCAGTTCTTC.

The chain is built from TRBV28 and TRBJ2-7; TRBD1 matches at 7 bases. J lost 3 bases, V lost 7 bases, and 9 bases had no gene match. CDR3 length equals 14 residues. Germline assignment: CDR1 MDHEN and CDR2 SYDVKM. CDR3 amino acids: CASTSPGQLYEQYF. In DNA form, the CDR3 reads TGTGCCAGCACCTCCCCGGGACAGCTCTACGAGCAGTACTTC.

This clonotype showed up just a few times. The chain's CDR3 is CSVGTSGGASYNEQFF. The CDR3 bases are TGCAGCGTGGGGACTAGCGGGGGGGCCTCCTACAATGAGCAGTTCTTC. This chain connects TRBV29-1 to TRBJ2-1, with TRBD2 matching over 16 bases. J was trimmed by 0 bases and V by 6 bases; bases with no gene match: 2. Germline-derived CDR1 and CDR2 are SQVTM and ANQGSEA. The CDR3 extends over 16 amino acids.

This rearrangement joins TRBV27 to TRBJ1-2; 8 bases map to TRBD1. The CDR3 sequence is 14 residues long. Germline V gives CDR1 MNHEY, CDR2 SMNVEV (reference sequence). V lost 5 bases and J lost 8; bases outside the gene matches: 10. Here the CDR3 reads CASSRRDRGRGYTF. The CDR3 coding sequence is TGTGCCAGCAGTCGCCGCGACAGGGGCCGCGGCTACACCTTC.

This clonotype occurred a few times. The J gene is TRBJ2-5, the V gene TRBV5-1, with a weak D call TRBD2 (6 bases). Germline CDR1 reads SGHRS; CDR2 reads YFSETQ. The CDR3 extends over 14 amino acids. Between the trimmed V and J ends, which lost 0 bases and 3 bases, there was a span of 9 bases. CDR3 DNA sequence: TGCGCCAGCAGCTTGGGGGGACTTAAAGAGACCCAGTACTTC. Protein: CASSLGGLKETQYF.

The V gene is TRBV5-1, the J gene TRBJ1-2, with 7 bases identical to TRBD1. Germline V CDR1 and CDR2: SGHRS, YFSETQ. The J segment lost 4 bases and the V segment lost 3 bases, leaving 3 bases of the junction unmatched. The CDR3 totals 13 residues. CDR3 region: CASSWDSSYGYTF. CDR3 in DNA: TGCGCCAGCAGCTGGGACAGTTCCTATGGCTACACCTTC.

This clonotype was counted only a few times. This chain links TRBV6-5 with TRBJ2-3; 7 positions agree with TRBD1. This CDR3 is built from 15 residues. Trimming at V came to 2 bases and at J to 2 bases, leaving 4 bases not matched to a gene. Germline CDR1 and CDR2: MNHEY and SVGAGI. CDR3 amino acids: CASSYLDRTTDTQYF. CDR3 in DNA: TGTGCCAGCAGTTACCTGGACAGGACCACAGATACGCAGTATTTT.

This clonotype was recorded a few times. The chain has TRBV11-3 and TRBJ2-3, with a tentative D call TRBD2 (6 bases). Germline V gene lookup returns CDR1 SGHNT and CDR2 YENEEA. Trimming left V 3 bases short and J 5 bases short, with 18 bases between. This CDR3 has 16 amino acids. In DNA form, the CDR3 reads TGTGCCAGCAGCTTGGGGATGGGCGGGACCGGAGATACGCAGTATTTT. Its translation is CASSLGMGGTGDTQYF. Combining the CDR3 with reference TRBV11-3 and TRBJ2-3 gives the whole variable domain EAGVVQSPRYKIIEKKQPVAFWCNPISGHNTLYWYLQNLGQGPELLIRYENEEAVDDSQLPKDRFSAERLKGVDSTLKIQPAELGDSAVYLCASSLGMGGTGDTQYFGPGTRLTVL.

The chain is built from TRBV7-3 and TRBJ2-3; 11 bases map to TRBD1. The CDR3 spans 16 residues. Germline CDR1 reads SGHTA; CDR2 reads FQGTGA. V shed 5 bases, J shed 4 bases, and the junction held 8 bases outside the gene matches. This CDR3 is CASSPRTGGDSDTQYF. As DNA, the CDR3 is TGTGCCAGCAGCCCCAGGACAGGGGGCGATTCAGATACGCAGTATTTT.

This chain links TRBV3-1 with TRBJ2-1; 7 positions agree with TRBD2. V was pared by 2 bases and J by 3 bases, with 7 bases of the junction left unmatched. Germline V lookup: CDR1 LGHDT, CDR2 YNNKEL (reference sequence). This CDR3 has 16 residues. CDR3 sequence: CASSQSLGGSYNEQFF. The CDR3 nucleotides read TGTGCCAGCAGCCAATCCTTGGGGGGGAGCTACAATGAGCAGTTCTTC.